The clone carrying this T cell receptor (beta chain) was found a few times. A multiplex PCR was run with 60 Vbeta primers and 13 Jbeta primers. The assay was immunoSEQ multiplex PCR, and TCRdb's table has in-frame clones only and misses some. The data show 210,000 or so clones, roughly 84% seen once. Trimming cost V 7 bases and J 9 bases, with 18 bases left between them. The CDR3 consists of 14 residues. Germline V gene lookup returns CDR1 MNHNS and CDR2 SASEGT. This entry belongs to a study of cytomegalovirus exposure and HLA in healthy donors. This sequence joins TRBV6-1 and TRBJ2-2, with D uncertain. The sequenced material came from PBMCs. This sequence was found in a boy aged 2 to 9 in good health and CMV-seronegative. The CDR3 reads CASIPPGFTRELFF. The CDR3 region has the DNA TGTGCCAGCATTCCACCCGGGTTTACCCGGGAGCTGTTTTTT.